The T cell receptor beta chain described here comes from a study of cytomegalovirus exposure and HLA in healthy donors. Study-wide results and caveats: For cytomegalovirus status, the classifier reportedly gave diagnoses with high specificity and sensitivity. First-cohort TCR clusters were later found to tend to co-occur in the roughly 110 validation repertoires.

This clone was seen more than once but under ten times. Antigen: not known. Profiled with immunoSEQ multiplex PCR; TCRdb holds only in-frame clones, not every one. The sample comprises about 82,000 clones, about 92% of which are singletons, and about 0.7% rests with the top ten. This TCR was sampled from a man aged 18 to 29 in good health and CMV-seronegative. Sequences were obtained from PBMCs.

CDR3 amino acids: CASSGDRNMNTEAFF. The CDR3, as DNA: TGTGCCAGCAGTGGGGACAGGAACATGAACACTGAAGCTTTCTTT. The rearrangement joins TRBV2 to TRBJ1-1, with 8 nucleotides matching TRBD1. After removal of 4 bases from V and 0 bases from J, the junction contained 4 bases not matched to a gene. CDR3 length: 15 residues. CDR1 and CDR2 from the germline V gene are SNHLY and FYNNEI.